This T cell receptor (beta chain) appears in the sequencing data of a study of blood T cell repertoires in COVID-19. Study at large: Sample material is recorded as cDNA or gDNA derived from T cells, B-cell-depleted T cells, or PBMCs.

Source study methods: Reference gene primer amplification in the assay estimated nucleated cell counts. Sequencing was performed with immunoSEQ multiplex PCR; in TCRdb, only in-frame clones are kept and a portion is missing. D and trimming come from the DNA, and the V and J calls and clone size come from that table. The sample consists of roughly 130,000 clones, 84% of them appearing once. Between the trimmed V and J ends, which lost 3 bases and 1 base, there was a span of 13 bases. Germline loops: CDR1 LNHDA, CDR2 SQIVND (reference sequence). The CDR3 runs to 16 residues. The chain carries TRBV19 and TRBJ2-1; a possible D gene is TRBD2 (6 bases). This sequence was found in a woman in her 30s who had recovered from COVID-19. The specimen sequenced was peripheral blood. The CDR3 DNA is TGTGCCAGTAGTATTGCGGGGATTAATTCCTACAATGAGCAGTTCTTC. It is translated as CASSIAGINSYNEQFF.